What follows are 32 T cell receptor beta chains derived from one specimen sequenced in a study of T cell changes during pregnancy in multiple sclerosis. Data came from immunoSEQ multiplex PCR; TCRdb stores just in-frame clones and leaves some out. This table holds around 72,000 clones, roughly 91% found once. This specimen consisted of peripheral blood, obtained in the third trimester of pregnancy. The receptors shown here come from a female donor in good health, enrolled as a control in a pregnancy study.

This clone appeared once. This chain links TRBV29-1 with TRBJ2-1; 9 bases agree with TRBD2. This CDR3 is built from 17 residues. Germline lookup yields CDR1 SQVTM and CDR2 ANQGSEA. V lost 5 bases to trimming and J lost 0 bases; unmatched junction nucleotides: 11. CDR3 in DNA: TGCAGCGTTAAGGGCTTAGCGGGAGTAAGCTCCTACAATGAGCAGTTCTTC. Protein sequence: CSVKGLAGVSSYNEQFF.

This clone was seen a single time. The chain recombines TRBV19 with TRBJ2-3, with TRBD2 matching 14 bases. Germline trimming cut 4 bases from V and 6 bases from J; bases unmatched to any gene: 0. The CDR3 totals 14 residues. Germline V CDR1 and CDR2: LNHDA, SQIVND (reference sequence). The CDR3 loop reads CASSRLAGGDTQYF. For the CDR3, the DNA is TGTGCCAGTAGTAGACTAGCGGGAGGGGATACGCAGTATTTT.

The gene calls are TRBV6-5 and TRBJ1-5; D may be TRBD1 (6 bases). From germline, CDR1 is MNHEY and CDR2 SVGAGI. Trimming shortened V by 7 bases and J by 0 bases, and 7 bases separated the two germline ends. The CDR3 sequence is 13 residues long. The CDR3 region is CASKQGSNQPQHF. CDR3 DNA: TGTGCCAGCAAACAGGGTAGCAATCAGCCCCAGCATTTT.

The V gene is TRBV5-8, the J gene TRBJ2-1; D is perhaps TRBD2 (5 bases). The CDR3 extends over 12 amino acids. CDR1 is SGHTS and CDR2 is YDEGEE in the germline V gene. The V end was cut by 4 bases, the J end by 14 bases, with 16 bases between. In nucleotides, the CDR3 is TGTGCCAGCAGCCCGGGCCGGGTCGGGGAGTTCTTC. Translation gives CASSPGRVGEFF.

The chain employs TRBV11-3 and TRBJ2-3, with TRBD2 matching over 16 bases. V lost 3 bases and J lost 6; bases outside the gene matches: 3. The CDR3 has 16 amino acids. Germline-derived CDR1 and CDR2 are SGHNT and YENEEA. The CDR3 region has the DNA TGTGCCAGCAGCTTGGGACTAGCGGGGGGGAGTGATACGCAGTATTTT. Protein: CASSLGLAGGSDTQYF. The whole variable domain, remainder taken from reference TRBV11-3 and TRBJ2-3, is EAGVVQSPRYKIIEKKQPVAFWCNPISGHNTLYWYLQNLGQGPELLIRYENEEAVDDSQLPKDRFSAERLKGVDSTLKIQPAELGDSAVYLCASSLGLAGGSDTQYFGPGTRLTVL.

The V and J genes are TRBV9 and TRBJ1-1; D unresolved. Trimming left V 4 bases short and J 4 bases short, with 14 bases between. The CDR3 sequence is 14 residues long. Per germline, CDR1 SGDLS and CDR2 YYNGEE. The chain's CDR3 is CASSRSFSGTEAFF. Here the CDR3 DNA reads TGTGCCAGCAGCCGCTCCTTTTCGGGCACTGAAGCTTTCTTT.

The V call is TRBV7-9, the J call TRBJ1-2, with D unresolved. CDR1 and CDR2 (germline): SEHNR, FQNEAQ (reference sequence). The length of the CDR3 is 13 residues. The ends were cut back, 1 base at V and 4 bases at J, with 7 bases in the middle. The CDR3 loop is CASSLEQIYGYTF. For the CDR3, the DNA is TGTGCCAGCAGCTTAGAACAGATCTATGGCTACACCTTC.

The chain carries TRBV7-8 and TRBJ1-1, with 10 nucleotides matching TRBD1. From germline, CDR1 is SGHVS and CDR2 FQNEAQ. This CDR3 spans 18 amino acids. Germline trimming cut 5 bases from V and 0 bases from J; bases unmatched to any gene: 12. In DNA form, the CDR3 reads TGTGCCAGCAGCCATAGGACAGGGGGTTTTTTTATGAACACTGAAGCTTTCTTT. This translates into CASSHRTGGFFMNTEAFF.

This rearrangement joins TRBV9 to TRBJ2-1; 8 bases line up with TRBD2. The V segment lost 0 bases and the J segment 2 bases; nucleotides outside the gene matches: 10. Germline V gene lookup returns CDR1 SGDLS and CDR2 YYNGEE. The CDR3 has 18 residues. The CDR3 sequence is CASSVAVGLAGPYNEQFF. CDR3 bases: TGTGCCAGCAGCGTAGCTGTAGGGCTAGCGGGCCCCTACAATGAGCAGTTCTTC.

The chain carries TRBV9 and TRBJ2-1; 7 positions agree with TRBD1. CDR1 and CDR2 from the germline V gene are SGDLS and YYNGEE. Trimming cost V 0 bases and J 3 bases; bases outside gene matches: 6. The CDR3 covers 16 residues. The CDR3 DNA reads TGTGCCAGCAGCGTAGGAGAACAGGGGTTCTACAATGAGCAGTTCTTC. Its translation: CASSVGEQGFYNEQFF.

The V gene is TRBV9, the J gene TRBJ2-5; TRBD2 agrees at 8 bases. CDR3 length: 17 residues. Germline CDR1 and CDR2: SGDLS and YYNGEE. With 4 bases clipped from V and 2 bases from J, the junction kept 13 bases outside the gene matches. CDR3 nucleotide sequence: TGTGCCAGCAGCCTCGGACGGCTACTAGCGGAGCAAGAGACCCAGTACTTC. Protein: CASSLGRLLAEQETQYF.

V and J are TRBV5-1 and TRBJ1-1; D not resolved. Between the trimmed V and J ends, which lost 0 bases and 1 base, there was a span of 13 bases. The CDR3 runs to 16 residues. Germline V lookup: CDR1 SGHRS, CDR2 YFSETQ. The CDR3: CASSLVVTGSNTEAFF. CDR3 bases: TGCGCCAGCAGCTTGGTAGTCACGGGGTCGAACACTGAAGCTTTCTTT.

This clone is a singleton in its sample. The chain couples TRBV5-1 to TRBJ2-7; TRBD1 matches at 9 bases. Germline CDR1 SGHRS, CDR2 YFSETQ. The V and J ends lost 1 base and 2 bases, in that order; junction bases with no gene match: 4. The CDR3 is 15 residues long. CDR3 amino acids: CASSLHRGPPYEQYF. The CDR3 coding sequence is TGCGCCAGCAGCTTGCACAGGGGGCCCCCCTACGAGCAGTACTTC.

This sequence joins TRBV28 and TRBJ2-1; D perhaps matches TRBD2 (6 bases). Trimming removed 8 bases from V and 5 bases from J, with 16 bases in between. Germline-derived CDR1 and CDR2 are MDHEN and SYDVKM. This CDR3 has 14 amino acids. CDR3 nucleotide sequence: TGTGCCAGCCTAGGAGGGGTAGTTGACAATGAGCAGTTCTTC. Protein product: CASLGGVVDNEQFF.

The chain joins TRBV6-6 to TRBJ1-5; the D gene is possibly TRBD1 (6 bases). CDR1 is MNHNY and CDR2 is SVGAGI in the germline V gene (reference sequence). With 5 bases removed from V and 1 base from J, the gap between germline ends came to 12 bases. The CDR3 has 15 amino acids. CDR3 nucleotides: TGTGCCAGCAGTACGGTGGGGACAAGCAATCAGCCCCAGCATTTT. This translates into CASSTVGTSNQPQHF.

The V and J genes are TRBV19 and TRBJ1-5; no clear D gene. Trimming left V 4 bases short and J 0 bases short, with 10 bases between. The CDR3 loop spans 15 amino acids. Germline V gene lookup returns CDR1 LNHDA and CDR2 SQIVND (reference sequence). CDR3 sequence reads: CASSRARYSNQPQHF. The CDR3 DNA is TGTGCCAGTAGTAGGGCAAGATATAGCAATCAGCCCCAGCATTTT.

V is TRBV28 and J is TRBJ1-5; D gene uncertain. The CDR3 loop spans 14 amino acids. Trimming took off 1 base at V and 4 bases at J, with 8 bases between the two ends. The V gene's germline CDR1 is MDHEN and CDR2 SYDVKM. CDR3 nucleotides: TGTGCCAGCAGTTTATTCTCGGGAAATCAGCCCCAGCATTTT. Its protein is CASSLFSGNQPQHF.

The V call is TRBV5-6, the J call TRBJ1-6; possible D gene TRBD1, 6 bases. Germline V lookup: CDR1 SGHDT, CDR2 YYEEEE. The CDR3 runs to 14 residues. The V end lost 0 bases, the J end lost 6 bases, and 7 bases lay between the germline ends. This CDR3 reads CASSLVRGNSPLHF. The CDR3 DNA is TGTGCCAGCAGCTTGGTCAGGGGTAATTCACCCCTCCACTTT.

The V gene is TRBV10-1, the J gene TRBJ2-2; 11 nucleotides align to TRBD2. CDR3 length: 21 amino acids. The junction had 18 bases not matched to a gene; V was cut back by 3 bases and J by 3 bases. The germline gives CDR1 WNHNN, CDR2 SYGVQD (reference sequence). The CDR3: CASSDQSGLAGPPPDTGELFF. The CDR3 bases are TGCGCCAGCAGTGACCAGTCTGGACTAGCGGGTCCCCCCCCCGACACCGGGGAGCTGTTTTTT.

This chain joins TRBV27 and TRBJ2-1; 8 bases are a match to TRBD2. Germline values: CDR1 MNHEY, CDR2 SMNVEV (reference sequence). The ends lost 4 bases at V and 6 bases at J; junction bases unmatched: 5. The CDR3 runs to 14 residues. CDR3 DNA sequence: TGTGCCAGCAGTTCCTCGGGGGGGCCCAATGAGCAGTTCTTC. This codes for CASSSSGGPNEQFF.

The chain recombines TRBV7-2 with TRBJ1-3, with D perhaps TRBD1 (5 bases). V was clipped by 6 bases and J by 0 bases, with 15 bases between them. The CDR3 is 16 residues long. Per the germline V gene, CDR1 is SGHTA and CDR2 is FQGNSA. CDR3 loop: CASSVIPQGSGNTIYF. In DNA, the CDR3 is TGTGCCAGCAGTGTGATACCGCAGGGCTCTGGAAACACCATATATTTT. The full variable domain, in which reference TRBV7-2 and TRBJ1-3 provide the parts outside the CDR3, is GAGVSQSPSNKVTEKGKDVELRCDPISGHTALYWYRQSLGQGLEFLIYFQGNSAPDKSGLPSDRFSAERTGGSVSTLTIQRTQQEDSAVYLCASSVIPQGSGNTIYFGEGSWLTVV.

CDR3 region: CASSPPGQGARGYTF. CDR3 nucleotides: TGTGCCAGCTCACCACCGGGACAGGGGGCGAGAGGCTACACCTTC. The chain combines TRBV18 with TRBJ1-2; 12 bases line up with TRBD1. This CDR3 contains 15 residues. The V segment lost 0 bases and the J segment 8 bases; nucleotides outside the gene matches: 4. The germline CDR1 and CDR2 sequences are KGHSH and LQKENI.

The chain links TRBV2 to TRBJ2-1; TRBD2 aligns across 11 bases. Germline lookup yields CDR1 SNHLY and CDR2 FYNNEI. This CDR3 has 14 residues. Unmatched junction bases numbered 7, after V lost 8 bases and J lost 7 bases. The CDR3 DNA reads as TGTGCCAGCTCGATTAGCGGGAGGGCTAATGAGCAGTTCTTC. Translated: CASSISGRANEQFF.

The DNA for the CDR3 is TGTGCCAGCAGGAGACTTATAGCCGGGGAGCTGTTTTTT. This translates into CASRRLIAGELFF. V gene TRBV7-2 combines with J gene TRBJ2-2, with D unclear. Germline V CDR1 and CDR2: SGHTA, FQGNSA. The CDR3 extends over 13 amino acids. V was trimmed by 6 bases and J by 6 bases, leaving 11 bases between them. Full variable domain (rest looked up from reference TRBV7-2 and TRBJ2-2): GAGVSQSPSNKVTEKGKDVELRCDPISGHTALYWYRQSLGQGLEFLIYFQGNSAPDKSGLPSDRFSAERTGGSVSTLTIQRTQQEDSAVYLCASRRLIAGELFFGEGSRLTVL.

The chain recombines TRBV5-6 with TRBJ2-2; 7 nucleotides align to TRBD2. The CDR3 is 14 residues long. The V and J ends lost 2 bases and 6 bases, in that order; junction bases with no gene match: 4. Germline CDR1 reads SGHDT; CDR2 reads YYEEEE. The CDR3 region is CASSFMGGAGELFF. CDR3 DNA: TGTGCCAGCAGCTTCATGGGGGGGGCCGGGGAGCTGTTTTTT.

The rearrangement uses TRBV15 and TRBJ1-5; TRBD1 might be the D (6 bases). This CDR3 is 15 amino acids long. Germline assignment: CDR1 LNHNV and CDR2 YYDKDF (reference sequence). Trimming took off 1 base at V and 6 bases at J, with 13 bases between the two ends. This chain's CDR3 is CATSRGQVAGQPQHF. The CDR3 coding sequence is TGTGCCACCAGCAGAGGACAGGTGGCTGGTCAGCCCCAGCATTTT.

This chain uses TRBV4-1 with TRBJ1-2; TRBD1 matches at 10 bases. The V gene end was trimmed by 0 bases and the J gene end by 8 bases; junction bases not matched to a gene: 6. This CDR3 has 15 amino acids. Per the germline V gene, CDR1 is MGHRA and CDR2 is YSYEKL. CDR3 coding DNA: TGCGCCAGCAGCCAAGACGACAGGGGGCTACGGGGCTACACCTTC. Translated: CASSQDDRGLRGYTF.

In this sample, this clone turned up once. The gene calls are TRBV28 and TRBJ1-2; D remains unclear. V was shortened by 7 bases and J by 2 bases, with 17 bases between the two germline ends. This CDR3 has 15 residues. Germline V CDR1 and CDR2: MDHEN, SYDVKM. The CDR3 sequence: CASNKPQAANYGYTF. As DNA, the CDR3 is TGTGCCAGCAACAAACCCCAGGCCGCCAACTATGGCTACACCTTC.

J is TRBJ2-7 and V is TRBV14; TRBD1 agrees at 7 bases. CDR1 SGHDN and CDR2 FVKESK come from the germline V gene. Trimming removed 2 bases from V and 0 bases from J; junction bases left unmatched: 7. CDR3 length: 16 amino acids. Here the CDR3 reads CASSQLTWDSSYEQYF. In nucleotides, the CDR3 is TGTGCCAGCAGCCAATTAACCTGGGACAGCTCCTACGAGCAGTACTTC.

The J gene is TRBJ2-1, the V gene TRBV5-1; 8 nucleotides align to TRBD1. CDR3 size: 15 residues. CDR1 and CDR2 from the germline V gene are SGHRS and YFSETQ. The V segment lost 0 bases and the J segment 12 bases; nucleotides outside the gene matches: 11. In nucleotides, the CDR3 is TGCGCCAGCAGCTTGGCGGGACAGGTGGACTTGGGGCAGTTCTTC. Translation: CASSLAGQVDLGQFF. The full variable domain, in which reference TRBV5-1 and TRBJ2-1 provide the parts outside the CDR3, is KAGVTQTPRYLIKTRGQQVTLSCSPISGHRSVSWYQQTPGQGLQFLFEYFSETQRNKGNFPGRFSGRQFSNSRSEMNVSTLELGDSALYLCASSLAGQVDLGQFFGPGTRLTVL.

The V and J genes are TRBV6-5 and TRBJ1-1; D remains ambiguous. Germline loops: CDR1 MNHEY, CDR2 SVGAGI. The V end was cut by 2 bases, the J end by 3 bases, with 16 bases between. This CDR3 has 16 amino acids. The chain's CDR3 is CASSYGQQFSYTEAFF. The CDR3 DNA follows: TGTGCCAGCAGTTACGGGCAGCAATTCTCTTACACTGAAGCTTTCTTT.

This clone was observed a single time. The chain is built from TRBV7-9 and TRBJ1-2; D remains unclear. Per the germline V gene, CDR1 is SEHNR and CDR2 is FQNEAQ (reference sequence). This CDR3 is 15 amino acids long. V lost 0 bases, J lost 2 bases, and 10 bases lay in between. DNA of the CDR3: TGTGCCAGCAGCTTAGCGAAGATACAGAACTATGGCTACACCTTC. Its translation is CASSLAKIQNYGYTF.